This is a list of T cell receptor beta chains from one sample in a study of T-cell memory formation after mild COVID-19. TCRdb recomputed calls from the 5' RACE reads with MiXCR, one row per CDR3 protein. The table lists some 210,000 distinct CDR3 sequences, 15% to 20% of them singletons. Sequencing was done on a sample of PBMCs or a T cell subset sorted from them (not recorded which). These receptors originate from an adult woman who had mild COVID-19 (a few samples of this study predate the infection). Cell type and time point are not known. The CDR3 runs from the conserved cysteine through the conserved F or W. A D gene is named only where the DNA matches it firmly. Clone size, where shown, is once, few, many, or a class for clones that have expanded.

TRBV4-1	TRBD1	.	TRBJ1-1	CASRLPTRGATFF	TGCGCCAGCAGGCTCCCTACCAGGGGGGCGACTTTCTTT
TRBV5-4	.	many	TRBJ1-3	CASSPGPASGNTIYF	TGTGCCAGCAGCCCTGGGCCGGCCTCTGGAAACACCATATATTTT
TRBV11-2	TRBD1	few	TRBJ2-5	CASSRQGAGHRQETQYF	TGTGCCAGCAGCCGCCAGGGGGCGGGACACCGCCAAGAGACCCAGTACTTC
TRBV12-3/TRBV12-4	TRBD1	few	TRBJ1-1	CASSLPGTDEAFF	TGTGCCAGCAGTTTACCCGGGACAGATGAAGCTTTCTTT
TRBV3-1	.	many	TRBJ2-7	CASSPGTYEQYF	TGTGCCAGCAGCCCCGGTACCTACGAGCAGTACTTC
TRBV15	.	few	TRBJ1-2	CATSRDRGRVNYGYTF	TGTGCCACCAGCAGAGATCGTGGCAGGGTCAACTATGGCTACACCTTC
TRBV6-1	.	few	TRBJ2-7	CASSEVMTGTAAYEQYF	TGTGCCAGCAGTGAAGTGATGACCGGGACGGCGGCGTACGAGCAGTACTTC
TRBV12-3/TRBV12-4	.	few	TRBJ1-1	CASTGGSTEAFF	TGTGCCAGCACGGGGGGGAGCACTGAAGCTTTCTTT
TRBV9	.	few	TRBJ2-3	CASSVSRARTDTQYF	TGTGCCAGCAGCGTAAGCAGGGCGAGAACAGATACGCAGTATTTT
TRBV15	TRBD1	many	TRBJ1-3	CATSRDRTGTGGGNTIYF	TGTGCCACCAGCAGAGATCGGACCGGGACAGGGGGTGGAAACACCATATATTTT
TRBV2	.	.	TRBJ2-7	CASGRRYF	TGTGCCAGCGGAAGACGGTACTTC
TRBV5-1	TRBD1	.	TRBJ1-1	CASSSDRDFEAFF	TGCGCCAGCAGCTCAGACAGGGATTTTGAAGCTTTCTTT
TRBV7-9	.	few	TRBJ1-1	CASSSMGGTEAFF	TGTGCCAGCAGCTCGATGGGGGGCACTGAAGCTTTCTTT
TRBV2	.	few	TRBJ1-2	CASSESGDYGYTF	TGTGCCAGCAGTGAATCGGGAGACTATGGCTACACCTTC
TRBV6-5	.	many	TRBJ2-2	CASRKPGNTGELFF	TGTGCCAGCAGAAAACCAGGGAACACCGGGGAGCTGTTTTTT
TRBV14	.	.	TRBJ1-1	CASSVRFGPNTEAFF	TGTGCCAGCAGCGTTCGATTTGGGCCGAACACTGAAGCTTTCTTT
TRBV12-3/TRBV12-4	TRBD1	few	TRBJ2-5	CASSATGTGLETQYF	TGTGCCAGCAGTGCTACCGGGACAGGGTTAGAGACCCAGTACTTC
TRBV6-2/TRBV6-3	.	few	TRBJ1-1	CASTTLPGATEAFF	TGTGCCAGCACAACACTTCCGGGGGCCACTGAAGCTTTCTTT
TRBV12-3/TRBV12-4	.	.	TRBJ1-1	CASSNPGSDTEAFF	TGTGCCAGCAGTAACCCAGGGAGCGACACTGAAGCTTTCTTT
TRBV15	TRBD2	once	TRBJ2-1	CATSRGLAGKGEQFF	TGTGCCACCAGCAGGGGACTAGCGGGAAAGGGTGAGCAGTTCTTC
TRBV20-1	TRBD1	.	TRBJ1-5	CSARAAGTGWQPQHF	TGCAGTGCTAGGGCCGCCGGGACAGGGTGGCAGCCCCAGCATTTT
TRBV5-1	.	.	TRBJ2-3	CASSQMTDTDTQYF	TGCGCCAGCAGCCAGATGACCGACACAGATACGCAGTATTTT
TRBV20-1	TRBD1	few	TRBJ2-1	CSATRTGISSYNEQFF	TGCAGTGCTACCCGGACAGGGATCAGCTCCTACAATGAGCAGTTCTTC
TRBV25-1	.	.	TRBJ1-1	CASSEQLNTEAFF	TGTGCCAGCAGTGAACAGCTGAACACTGAAGCTTTCTTT
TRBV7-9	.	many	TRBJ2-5	CASRSRGRETQYF	TGTGCCAGCAGGTCGAGGGGGAGAGAGACCCAGTACTTC
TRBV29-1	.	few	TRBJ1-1	CSVQEVNTEAFF	TGCAGCGTTCAAGAGGTTAACACTGAAGCTTTCTTT
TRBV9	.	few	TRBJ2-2	CASSVGDSEGVGELFF	TGTGCCAGCAGCGTAGGGGATAGCGAGGGGGTCGGGGAGCTGTTTTTT
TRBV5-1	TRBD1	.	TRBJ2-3	CASSFNRGADTQYF	TGCGCCAGCAGCTTTAACAGGGGCGCAGATACGCAGTATTTT
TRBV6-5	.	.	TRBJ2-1	CASSYSAQLRTNEQFF	TGTGCCAGCAGTTACTCCGCCCAACTGAGAACCAATGAGCAGTTCTTC